This TCR beta chain was identified in a study of blood T cells in healthy people across ages. Notes on the study in general: Correlation between TCR beta diversity and naive T cell percentage was strong.

A J-beta primer mix and a sample-barcoded 5' primer were used in a second PCR of about 7 to 11 cycles. TCRdb called the 5' RACE reads again in MiXCR, with one record for every CDR3 protein. In the table there are roughly 1,300,000 distinct CDR3 sequences, roughly 64% of which are singletons. On this clonotype: Its antigen remains unidentified.

Germline V CDR1 and CDR2: SGHRS, YFSETQ. Trimming stripped 0 bases from V and 7 bases from J, with 8 bases between. The CDR3 length is 14 residues. This receptor was taken from a man aged 18 to 30 in good health. Sequencing was performed on blood. The genes are TRBV5-1 and TRBJ1-6; D unresolved. This chain's CDR3 is CASSLVVSNSPLHF. The CDR3 bases are TGCGCCAGCAGCTTGGTAGTCAGCAATTCACCCCTCCACTTT.